This TCR beta chain was found in a study of blood T cell repertoires in COVID-19. At the level of the study: Donors in the United States, Italy and Spain gave samples during acute or convalescent COVID-19. PBMCs, B-cell-depleted T cells, or T cells were the source of the cDNA or gDNA that made up the material.

V was clipped by 5 bases and J by 6 bases, with 8 bases between them. The CDR3 has 12 amino acids. Germline assignment: CDR1 SNHLY and CDR2 FYNNEI. Authors' analysis steps: Nucleated cell counts were estimated from reference gene primer amplification. Measured with immunoSEQ multiplex PCR; TCRdb has only the in-frame clones, and not every one. The V and J calls and clone size were taken over from that table, and D and trimming were inferred from the DNA. The sample gives fewer than 200,000 clones, approximately 84% of which show up once; less than 9% is in the top ten. Sequences were obtained from peripheral blood. This receptor was obtained from a man aged 40-55 years who had recovered from COVID-19. The chain couples TRBV2 to TRBJ2-1; D may be TRBD2 (6 bases). Here the CDR3 DNA reads TGTGCCAGCAGTAGGGGACTCAATGAGCAGTTCTTC. Protein: CASSRGLNEQFF.